The sequence of this T cell receptor (beta chain) was determined in a study of cytomegalovirus exposure and HLA in healthy donors. Here immunoSEQ multiplex PCR was the method, and the copy in TCRdb shows in-frame clones only, minus some. The table records 35,000 to 50,000 clones, 93% of them present only once. CDR1 and CDR2 (germline): SGHNT, YYREEE (reference sequence). This CDR3 is built from 17 residues. Between the trimmed V and J ends, which lost 0 bases and 0 bases, there was a span of 15 bases. The receptor comes from a woman in her late teens or twenties in good health and CMV-seronegative. The rearrangement links TRBV5-4 to TRBJ1-1; weak D call: TRBD1 (6 bases). Sample: PBMCs. The CDR3 sequence is CASSLEGGGVMNTEAFF. DNA for the CDR3: TGTGCCAGCAGCTTGGAGGGGGGGGGCGTAATGAACACTGAAGCTTTCTTT.